This T cell receptor beta chain stems from a study of T cell responses to AZD1222 COVID-19 vaccine (dated by TCRdb to about 2021). Regarding the research as a whole: AZD1222 recipients with second doses at about 4 weeks or about 12 weeks were pooled, because spike-specific TCR depth and breadth did not differ between schedules. A total of approximately 240 trial participants underwent TCR sequencing, of whom about 200 had received two doses of AZD1222 and about 25 had received two doses of the MenACWY control vaccine. Trial participants were enrolled by age into subgroups of 18-55, 56-69 and 70-plus years, and around 150, 29 and 61 TCR-sequenced participants, respectively, were included in these subgroups.

Between the V and J ends, shortened by 0 bases and 2 bases respectively, the junction contains 8 bases. The CDR3 measures 14 amino acids from cysteine to phenylalanine. The read is trimmed to its CDR3 DNA, 42 bases read in frame from base 1. In the germline V gene, CDR1 corresponds to SGHRS and CDR2 to YFSETQ. On this clone: Its antigen is unknown. The sample holds no much larger clone one base away, and base qualities are not on file.

The study at large found these results: Because no day 14 peak-response samples were available, repertoires were characterized only after the peak T cell response. Vaccine-associated CD4 TCRs spanned the whole spike protein, with dominant responses in regions 160-218 and 743-854. After two AZD1222 doses, spike-specific TCR breadth and depth were significantly higher than at day 0 and than in MenACWY recipients. Nearly half of unique spike-specific TCRs reportedly recognized epitopes outside regions mutated in the B.1.351 and B.1.1.7 variants. Most participants were white British and females outnumbered males, and the authors suggested that clonal diversity may have been underestimated. The 56-69-year group was small, and its depth increase did not reach significance, likely because of low power. Only five or six AZD1222 recipients were SARS-CoV-2 seropositive at baseline, limiting conclusions about previously exposed vaccinees.

The CDR3 regions of human TCRbeta chains were analyzed by immunosequencing. Per the original workflow: Repertoire TCRs were checked for matches against a reference library of SARS-CoV-2-specific TCRs that had been generated using the MIRA antigen-specificity platform. Breadth was defined as the fraction of unique TCRs that were SARS-CoV-2-associated, and depth was defined as the fraction of total T cells that were SARS-CoV-2-associated. Using the MIRA data, each spike-specific TCR was mapped to the spike region that the TCR reacts to and placed in a CD4 or CD8 class. Log10-transformed breadth and depth values were compared by one-way ANOVA with Sidak's multiple comparisons tests. Entries here come from immuneACCESS through TCRdb and include only in-frame sequences with V and J called. Some clones fail to appear in such tables; in the studies checked, an unresolved V gene covers under half of the shortfall, and the cause of the remainder is unknown. V and J calls and clone size are given by that table; D and trimming were obtained from the DNA. The sample table holds around 200,000 clones, of which around 88% were seen once. The ten largest clones take up roughly 0.5% of the sample.

The time point label, as the study defines it: baseline before first vaccination. Vaccinee samples came from UK trials COV001 and COV002, including a single-blind randomized controlled phase 2/3 trial of AZD1222 (ChAdOx1 nCoV-19) in healthy adults. For TCRbeta chain sequencing, PBMC samples from trial participants were taken at day 0 and at day 28 after the second dose. The material was peripheral blood, obtained on day 0 of AZD1222 vaccination. The chain is assembled from TRBV5-1 and TRBJ1-2; no D gene call is confident. The sequence derives from an adult in good health. The nucleotide sequence is TGCGCCAGCAGCTTGGAGTCAGCGAACTATGGCTACACCTTC. This gives the protein CASSLESANYGYTF.